This T cell receptor (beta chain) was recorded in a study of monozygotic twins with inflammatory bowel disease. Findings and limits, study-wide: Among IBD patients, fewer clonotypes were shared with others than among healthy twins, especially with disease activity.

For every sample, eight separate reactions were used to make cDNA. A 6-nucleotide sample barcode was carried by the UMIs, which template switching added. TCRdb re-called the 5' RACE reads and shows each CDR3 protein once, DNA omitted. The sample includes 150,000 or so distinct CDR3 sequences. About this clonotype itself: As yet, its antigen is unknown.

The CDR3 consists of 19 residues. Germline values: CDR1 SGHAT, CDR2 FQNNGV. The sequencing input was blood. This clonotype originated in a human donor with ulcerative colitis or Crohn's disease, or a healthy co-twin of an affected twin (not recorded which). This chain uses TRBV11-2 with TRBJ1-5; TCRdb designates TRBD1, a call that cannot be tested without DNA. The CDR3 sequence is CASSLTGAGVLYSNQPQHF.